These T cell receptor beta chains were read from a single sample in a study of T cell repertoires in cytomegalovirus infection. TCRdb analysed the reads with MiXCR anew, one entry per CDR3 protein. The sample includes 70,000 to 85,000 distinct CDR3 sequences, about 37% of them seen just once. Antigens for these TCRs are unknown. Sequences were derived from CD8+ T cells from cultured PBMCs, sampled from culture after CMV antigen stimulation. These receptors all stem from a human donor in good health (CMV status not recorded). Some clones in this sample may be carry-over from other donors' samples. CDR3s include the opening cysteine and the closing phenylalanine or tryptophan. D genes are given only for firm matches. Where a row states a size, it is once, few, many or the class of an expanded clone; other rows omit it.

NA	TRBV29-1	TRBD1	TRBJ2-7	CSVEVLGQVNYEQYF	TGCAGCGTTGAGGTTCTAGGACAGGTCAACTACGAGCAGTACTTC
few	TRBV12-3/TRBV12-4	NA	TRBJ1-2	CASNVGLQGADYGYTF	TGTGCCAGCAACGTGGGGTTACAGGGTGCGGACTATGGCTACACCTTC
NA	TRBV5-4	TRBD1	TRBJ2-7	CASSSIPRTGSSYEQYF	TGTGCCAGCAGCTCAATCCCCCGGACAGGGAGCTCCTACGAGCAGTACTTC
few	TRBV10-2	NA	TRBJ2-7	CASSESMVGIYEQYF	TGCGCCAGCAGTGAGTCGATGGTAGGGATCTACGAGCAGTACTTC
few	TRBV7-6	TRBD1	TRBJ2-7	CASSVPTGASYEQYF	TGTGCCAGCAGCGTACCGACAGGGGCCTCCTACGAGCAGTACTTC
NA	TRBV11-1	TRBD2	TRBJ2-3	CASSDTSGGPPDTQYF	TGTGCCAGCAGCGACACTAGCGGGGGGCCCCCAGATACGCAGTATTTT
NA	TRBV4-3	TRBD2	TRBJ2-3	CASSHRLAGGPSTDTQYF	TGCGCCAGCAGCCACCGACTAGCGGGGGGGCCAAGCACAGATACGCAGTATTTT
NA	TRBV7-3	TRBD1	TRBJ1-6	CASSTPRTGPRPYNSPLHF	TGTGCCAGCAGTACTCCCCGGACAGGCCCTAGACCCTATAATTCACCCCTCCACTTT
NA	TRBV24-1	NA	TRBJ2-7	CATSDGSGTERYEQYF	TGTGCCACCAGTGACGGGTCCGGGACGGAGAGGTACGAGCAGTACTTC
NA	TRBV7-2	TRBD2	TRBJ2-7	CASSLNSGGPSSYEQYF	TGTGCCAGCAGCTTAAACAGCGGGGGGCCGAGCTCCTACGAGCAGTACTTC
NA	TRBV9	TRBD2	TRBJ2-7	CASSTTPGLNYEQYF	TGTGCCAGCAGCACCACTCCGGGACTAAACTACGAGCAGTACTTC
NA	TRBV4-1	NA	TRBJ2-2	CASSLGDKNTGELFF	TGCGCCAGCAGCCTCGGCGACAAGAACACCGGGGAGCTGTTTTTT
NA	TRBV5-1	NA	TRBJ1-2	CATRRGPVYGYTF	TGCGCCACCCGGAGGGGTCCAGTCTATGGCTACACCTTC
NA	TRBV4-3	NA	TRBJ1-1	CASSQDWRGNTEAFF	TGCGCCAGCAGCCAAGATTGGCGGGGGAACACTGAAGCTTTCTTT
NA	TRBV11-1	TRBD1	TRBJ2-5	CASSADRGFETQYF	TGTGCCAGCAGCGCGGACAGGGGGTTCGAGACCCAGTACTTC
NA	TRBV4-1	NA	TRBJ1-1	CASSQEPTEAFF	TGCGCCAGCAGCCAAGAGCCGACGGAAGCTTTCTTT
NA	TRBV20-1	TRBD2	TRBJ2-4	CSAGPGLLAKNIQYF	TGCAGTGCTGGCCCGGGACTACTAGCCAAAAACATTCAGTACTTC